What follows is one TCR beta chain and its context. Treatment described: oral pan-JAK inhibitor, 5-10 mg twice daily. Germline V gene data show CDR1 as MNHEY and CDR2 as SMNVEV (reference sequence). The V end was cut by 4 bases, the J end by 2 bases, with 19 bases between. This CDR3 region has 17 residues. cDNA prepared by RNA extraction and subsequent reverse transcription served as the template for sequencing. The protocol was immunoSEQ multiplex PCR, while the TCRdb copy is restricted to in-frame clones and leaves out a portion. The sample carries more than 130,000 clones, approximately 85% recorded once. This record comes from a study of CD8+ T cells in alopecia areata.

V and J are TRBV27 and TRBJ2-3; the D call may be TRBD1 or TRBD2 (5 bases each). The source material was CD8+ T cells sorted from blood, sampled at week 4, from a patient treated with tofacitinib. The source of this sequence is a human donor with alopecia areata. CDR3 sequence: CASSSLGTTENTDTQYF. CDR3 in DNA: TGTGCCAGCAGTTCACTTGGGACGACCGAAAACACAGATACGCAGTATTTT.